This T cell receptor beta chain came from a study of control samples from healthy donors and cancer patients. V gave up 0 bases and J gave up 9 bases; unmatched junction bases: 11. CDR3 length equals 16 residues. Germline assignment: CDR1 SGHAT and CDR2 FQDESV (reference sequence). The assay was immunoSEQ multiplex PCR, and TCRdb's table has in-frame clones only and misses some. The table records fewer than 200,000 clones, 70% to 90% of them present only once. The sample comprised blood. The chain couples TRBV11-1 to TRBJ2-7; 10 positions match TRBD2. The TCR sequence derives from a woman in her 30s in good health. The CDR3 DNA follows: TGTGCCAGCAGCTTAGCTTACGGCCTAGCGGGAGTGGTGCAGTACTTC. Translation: CASSLAYGLAGVVQYF. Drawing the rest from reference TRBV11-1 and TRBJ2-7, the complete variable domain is EAEVAQSPRYKITEKSQAVAFWCDPISGHATLYWYRQILGQGPELLVQFQDESVVDDSQLPKDRFSAERLKGVDSTLKIQPAELGDSAMYLCASSLAYGLAGVVQYFGPGTRLTVT.